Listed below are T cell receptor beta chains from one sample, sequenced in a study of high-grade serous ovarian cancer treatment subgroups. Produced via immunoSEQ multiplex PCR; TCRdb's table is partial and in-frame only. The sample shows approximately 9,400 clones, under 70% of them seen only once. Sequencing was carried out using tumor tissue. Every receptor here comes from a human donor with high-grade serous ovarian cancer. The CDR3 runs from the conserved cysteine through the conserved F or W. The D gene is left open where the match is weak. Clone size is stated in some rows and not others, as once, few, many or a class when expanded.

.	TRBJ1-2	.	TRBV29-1	TGCAGCGTTGGGGTGGGGGAGGGCTACACCTTC	CSVGVGEGYTF
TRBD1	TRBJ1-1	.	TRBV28	TGTGCCAGCAGTTCTTTGGACAGGGTGAGCACTGAAGCTTTCTTT	CASSSLDRVSTEAFF
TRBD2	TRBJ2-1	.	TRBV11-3	TGTGCCAGCAGCTTAGGTCAGGGCGGGAGGGGAGGGAATGAGCAGTTCTTC	CASSLGQGGRGGNEQFF
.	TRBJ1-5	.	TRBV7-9	TGTGCCAGCAGCTTAGGAGGGGGCAATCAGCCCCAGCATTTT	CASSLGGGNQPQHF
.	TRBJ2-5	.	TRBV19	TGTGCCAGTAGTAAAAGAACCTTTGTGAGTAAAAAAGAGACCCAGTACTTC	CASSKRTFVSKKETQYF
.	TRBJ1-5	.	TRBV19	TGTGCCAGTAGTATAAACGGCAATCAGCCCCAGCATTTT	CASSINGNQPQHF
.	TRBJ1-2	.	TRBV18	TGTGCCAGCTCACGTGGGGAACAGGAGCGTGGCTACACCTTC	CASSRGEQERGYTF
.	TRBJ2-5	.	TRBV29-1	TGCAGCGTTGAAGATCAGGAGGGAGAGACCCAGTACTTC	CSVEDQEGETQYF
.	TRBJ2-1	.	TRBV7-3	TGTGCCAGCAGCCCACAGGGCAATGAGCAGTTCTTC	CASSPQGNEQFF
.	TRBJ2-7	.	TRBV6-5	TGTGCCAGCAGTTACTCGAGGGGTGAGCAGTACTTC	CASSYSRGEQYF
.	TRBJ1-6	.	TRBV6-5	TGTGCCAGCAGTTACTCGTTAGGGCGCGATTCACCCCTCCACTTT	CASSYSLGRDSPLHF
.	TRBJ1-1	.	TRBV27	TGTGCCAGCAGAGTAGGGGCCAGCACTGAAGCTTTCTTT	CASRVGASTEAFF
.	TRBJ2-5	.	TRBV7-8	TGTGCCAGCAGCGCAGGGGGGGCGGGAGAGGAGACCCAGTACTTC	CASSAGGAGEETQYF
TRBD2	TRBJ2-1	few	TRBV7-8	TGTGCCAGCAGCTCCGGGACTACCTACAATGAGCAGTTCTTC	CASSSGTTYNEQFF
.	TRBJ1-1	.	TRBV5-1	TGCGCCAGCAGCTTGTCGGGGCTTGAAGCTTTCTTT	CASSLSGLEAFF
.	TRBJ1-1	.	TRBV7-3	TGTGCCAGCAGCACCTCAGGGAGGAACACTGAAGCTTTCTTT	CASSTSGRNTEAFF
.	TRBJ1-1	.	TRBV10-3	TGTGCCATCAGGCCAGGGTTGAACACTGAAGCTTTCTTT	CAIRPGLNTEAFF
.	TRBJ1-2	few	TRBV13	TGTGCCAGCAGCCCACAGGACAGCTATGGCTACACCTTC	CASSPQDSYGYTF
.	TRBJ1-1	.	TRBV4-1	TGCGCCAGCAGCCGTGGACGATTGAACACTGAAGCTTTCTTT	CASSRGRLNTEAFF
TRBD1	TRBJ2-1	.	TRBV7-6	TGTGCCAGCAGCTTAGGCGATTGGGCAGGGGGCATGGATGAGCAGTTCTTC	CASSLGDWAGGMDEQFF
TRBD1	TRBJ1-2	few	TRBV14	TGTGCCAGCAGCCTAAACCCAGGGGGGGGCTATGGCTACACCTTC	CASSLNPGGGYGYTF
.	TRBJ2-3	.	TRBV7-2	TGTGCCAGCAGCCGAGTCGCACCGGATACGCAGTATTTT	CASSRVAPDTQYF
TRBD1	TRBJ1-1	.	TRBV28	TGTGCCAGCAACCCCGCCGGGACAGTGAACACTGAAGCTTTCTTT	CASNPAGTVNTEAFF
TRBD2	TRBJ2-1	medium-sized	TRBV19	TGTGCCAGTAGGAAAGGGGATCTAGCGGGGTACAATGAGCAGTTCTTC	CASRKGDLAGYNEQFF
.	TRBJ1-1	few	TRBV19	TGTGCCAGTAGTATCGGGACGGGGAACACTGAAGCTTTCTTT	CASSIGTGNTEAFF
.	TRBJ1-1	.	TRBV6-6	TGTGCCAGCACCCCGACGGGGGGCAGCCTAGCTTTCTTT	CASTPTGGSLAFF
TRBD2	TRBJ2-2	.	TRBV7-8	TGTGCCAGCAGCCAATCCTTATTCGTAGCGGGAAGGACCGGGGAGCTGTTTTTT	CASSQSLFVAGRTGELFF
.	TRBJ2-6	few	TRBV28	TGTGCCAGCAAAAGGGGTCTCAGCTCTGGGGCCAACGTCCTGACTTTC	CASKRGLSSGANVLTF
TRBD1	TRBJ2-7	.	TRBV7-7	TGTGCTAGCGGGGACCGGGACAGGGGCGAGCAGTACTTC	CASGDRDRGEQYF
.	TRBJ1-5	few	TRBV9	TGTGCCACCCCCTACGGCCCGGGGAGCAATCAGCCCCAGCATTTT	CATPYGPGSNQPQHF
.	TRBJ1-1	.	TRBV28	TGTGCCAGCAGTTTTGGGGTCCTCTCGAACACTGAAGCTTTCTTT	CASSFGVLSNTEAFF
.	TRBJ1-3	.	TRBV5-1	TGCGCCAGCAGCCGGGACATCTCTGGAAACACCATATATTTT	CASSRDISGNTIYF
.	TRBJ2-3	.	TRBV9	TGTGCCAGCAGCGTAGAGGTCAGTGCAGATACGCAGTATTTT	CASSVEVSADTQYF
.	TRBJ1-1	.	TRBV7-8	TGTGCCAGCAGCTTCGGAGGGGGGAACACTGAAGCTTTCTTT	CASSFGGGNTEAFF
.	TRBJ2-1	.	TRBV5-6	TGTGCCAGCAGCTTGGAGGAGGCCTCCTACAATGAGCAGTTCTTC	CASSLEEASYNEQFF
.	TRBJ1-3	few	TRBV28	TGTGCCAGCTCCGGGCCAGTATCCCGGAGGTCTGGAAACACCATATATTTT	CASSGPVSRRSGNTIYF
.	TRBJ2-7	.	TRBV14	TGTGCCAGCAGCCAAGGCTACGAGCAGTACTTC	CASSQGYEQYF
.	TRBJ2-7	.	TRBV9	TGTGCCAGCAGCGTCCCCCCCGGAGAGCAGTACTTC	CASSVPPGEQYF
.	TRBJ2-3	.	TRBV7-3	TGTGCCAGCAGCTTCAGTAGACGGGATACGCAGTATTTT	CASSFSRRDTQYF
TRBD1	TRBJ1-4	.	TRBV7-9	TGTGCCAGCAGCTTGAGACAGGGTAATGAAAAACTGTTTTTT	CASSLRQGNEKLFF